This entry describes one T cell receptor (beta chain). What it recognizes is unknown. The CDR3 has 16 residues. The germline V gene has CDR1 SGHVS and CDR2 FQNEAQ. Trimming removed 0 bases at V and 5 bases at J, with 17 bases between. The data belong to a study of T cell responses to AZD1222 COVID-19 vaccine. Study conclusions and caveats: Seropositive AZD1222 recipients at baseline numbered only 6 or 7.

TCRdb's table, derived via immunoSEQ multiplex PCR, lists solely in-frame clones and lacks some. Among around 100,000 clones listed, roughly 88% were seen once. The V call is TRBV7-8, the J call TRBJ2-7; D gene ambiguous. Here the sequenced sample was peripheral blood, taken on day 0 of AZD1222 vaccination. This receptor was obtained from an adult in good health. The CDR3 bases are TGTGCCAGCAGCTTAGCCTGGGCTGGGTCGAGCAACGAGCAGTACTTC. It codes for CASSLAWAGSSNEQYF.